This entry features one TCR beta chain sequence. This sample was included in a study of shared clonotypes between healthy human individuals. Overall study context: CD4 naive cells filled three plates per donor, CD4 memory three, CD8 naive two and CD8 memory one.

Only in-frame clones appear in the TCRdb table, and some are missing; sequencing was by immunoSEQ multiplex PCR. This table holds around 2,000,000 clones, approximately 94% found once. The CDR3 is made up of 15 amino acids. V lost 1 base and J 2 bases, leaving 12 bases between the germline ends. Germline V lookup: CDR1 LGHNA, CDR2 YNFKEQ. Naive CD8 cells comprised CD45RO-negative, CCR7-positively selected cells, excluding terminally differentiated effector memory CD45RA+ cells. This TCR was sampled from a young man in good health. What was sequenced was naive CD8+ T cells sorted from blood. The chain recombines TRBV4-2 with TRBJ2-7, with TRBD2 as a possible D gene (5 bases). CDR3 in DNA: TGTGCCAGCAGCCAAGTTTTAGCGAACACCTACGAGCAGTACTTC. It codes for CASSQVLANTYEQYF.